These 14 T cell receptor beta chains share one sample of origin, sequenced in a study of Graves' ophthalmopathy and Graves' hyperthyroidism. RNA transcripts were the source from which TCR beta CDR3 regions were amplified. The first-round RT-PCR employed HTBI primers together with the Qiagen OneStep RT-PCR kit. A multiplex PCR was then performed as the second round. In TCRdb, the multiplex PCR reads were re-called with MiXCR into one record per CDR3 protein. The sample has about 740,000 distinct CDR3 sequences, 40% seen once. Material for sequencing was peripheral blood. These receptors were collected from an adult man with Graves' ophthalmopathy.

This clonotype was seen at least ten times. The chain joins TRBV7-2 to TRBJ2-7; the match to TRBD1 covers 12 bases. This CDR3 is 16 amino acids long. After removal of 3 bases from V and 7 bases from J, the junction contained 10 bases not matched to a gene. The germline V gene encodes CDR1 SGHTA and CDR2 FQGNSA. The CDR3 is CASSLWGGQGAREQYF. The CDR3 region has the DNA TGTGCCAGCAGCTTGTGGGGGGGACAGGGGGCGCGTGAGCAGTACTTC.

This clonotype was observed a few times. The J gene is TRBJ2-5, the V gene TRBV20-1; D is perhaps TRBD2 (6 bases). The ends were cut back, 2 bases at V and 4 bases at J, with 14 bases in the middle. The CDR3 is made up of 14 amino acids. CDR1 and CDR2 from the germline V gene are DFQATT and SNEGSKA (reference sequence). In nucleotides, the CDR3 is TGCAGTGCTAGACATCTGACTAGAGGAGAGACCCAGTACTTC. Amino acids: CSARHLTRGETQYF.

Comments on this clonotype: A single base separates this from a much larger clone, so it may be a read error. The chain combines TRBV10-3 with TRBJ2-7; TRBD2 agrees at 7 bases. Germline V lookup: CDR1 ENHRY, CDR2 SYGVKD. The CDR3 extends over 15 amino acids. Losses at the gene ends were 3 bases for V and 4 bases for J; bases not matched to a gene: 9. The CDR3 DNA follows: TGTGCCATCAGTGACCCGACTGGCGGGAGTTACGAGCAGTACTTC. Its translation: CAISDPTGGSYEQYF.

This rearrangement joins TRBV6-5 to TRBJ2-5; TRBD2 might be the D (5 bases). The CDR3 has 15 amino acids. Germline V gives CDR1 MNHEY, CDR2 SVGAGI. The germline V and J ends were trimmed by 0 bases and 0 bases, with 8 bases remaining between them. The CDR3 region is CASSYSPGYQETQYF. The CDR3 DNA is TGTGCCAGCAGTTACTCTCCGGGGTACCAAGAGACCCAGTACTTC.

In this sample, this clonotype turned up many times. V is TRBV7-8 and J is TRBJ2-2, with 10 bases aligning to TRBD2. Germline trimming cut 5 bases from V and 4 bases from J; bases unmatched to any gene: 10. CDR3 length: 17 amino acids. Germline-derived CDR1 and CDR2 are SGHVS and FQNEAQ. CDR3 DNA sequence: TGTGCCAGCAGCGTTCCTAGCGGGAGTCGTCGCACCGGGGAGCTGTTTTTT. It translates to CASSVPSGSRRTGELFF.

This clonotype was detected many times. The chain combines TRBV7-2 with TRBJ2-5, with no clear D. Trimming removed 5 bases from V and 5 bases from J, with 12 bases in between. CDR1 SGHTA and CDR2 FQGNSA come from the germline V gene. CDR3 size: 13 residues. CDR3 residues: CASSPRLGETQYF. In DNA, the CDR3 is TGTGCCAGCAGCCCCCGGTTGGGGGAGACCCAGTACTTC. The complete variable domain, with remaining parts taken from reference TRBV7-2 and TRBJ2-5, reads GAGVSQSPSNKVTEKGKDVELRCDPISGHTALYWYRQSLGQGLEFLIYFQGNSAPDKSGLPSDRFSAERTGGSVSTLTIQRTQQEDSAVYLCASSPRLGETQYFGPGTRLLVL.

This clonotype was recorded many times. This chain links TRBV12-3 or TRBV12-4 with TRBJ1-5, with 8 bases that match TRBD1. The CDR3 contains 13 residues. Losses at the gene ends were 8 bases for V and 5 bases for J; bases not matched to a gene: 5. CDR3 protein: CASCGQGDQPQHF. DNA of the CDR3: TGTGCCAGCTGTGGACAGGGTGATCAGCCCCAGCATTTT.

CDR3 bases: TGTGCCAGCAGCCGGGGGGCAGGGAACACTGAAGCTTTCTTT. Translating it yields CASSRGAGNTEAFF. The chain combines TRBV7-9 with TRBJ1-1; tentative D call: TRBD1 (6 bases). This CDR3 comprises 14 residues. Germline V gives CDR1 SEHNR, CDR2 FQNEAQ (reference sequence). V was clipped by 5 bases and J by 1 base, with 11 bases between them.

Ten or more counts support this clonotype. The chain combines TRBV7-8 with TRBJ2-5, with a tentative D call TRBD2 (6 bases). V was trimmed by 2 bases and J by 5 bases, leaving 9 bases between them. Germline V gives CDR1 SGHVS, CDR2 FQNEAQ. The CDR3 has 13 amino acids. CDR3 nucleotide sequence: TGTGCCAGCAGCTTATGGGGGAGGGAGACCCAGTACTTC. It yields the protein CASSLWGRETQYF.

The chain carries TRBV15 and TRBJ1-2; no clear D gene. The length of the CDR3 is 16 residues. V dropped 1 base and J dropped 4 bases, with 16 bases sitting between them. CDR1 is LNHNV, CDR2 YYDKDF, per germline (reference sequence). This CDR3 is CATSRVARIWRYGYTF. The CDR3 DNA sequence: TGTGCCACCAGCAGAGTCGCCAGGATATGGCGCTATGGCTACACCTTC.

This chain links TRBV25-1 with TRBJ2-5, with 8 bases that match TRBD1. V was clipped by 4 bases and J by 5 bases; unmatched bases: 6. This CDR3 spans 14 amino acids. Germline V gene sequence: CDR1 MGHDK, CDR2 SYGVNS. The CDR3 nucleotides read TGTGCCAGCAGTGCGACAGGGGTAGGGGAGACCCAGTACTTC. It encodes CASSATGVGETQYF. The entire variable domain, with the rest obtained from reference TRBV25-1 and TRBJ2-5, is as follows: EADIYQTPRYLVIGTGKKITLECSQTMGHDKMYWYQQDPGMELHLIHYSYGVNSTEKGDLSSESTVSRIRTEHFPLTLESARPSHTSQYLCASSATGVGETQYFGPGTRLLVL.

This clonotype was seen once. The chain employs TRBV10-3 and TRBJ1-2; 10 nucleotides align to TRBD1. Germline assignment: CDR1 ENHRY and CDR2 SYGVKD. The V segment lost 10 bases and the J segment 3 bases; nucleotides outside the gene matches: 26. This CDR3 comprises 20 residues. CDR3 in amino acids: CASSPGAVGTGELKDYGYTF. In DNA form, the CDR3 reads TGTGCCAGCAGCCCCGGAGCAGTCGGGACAGGGGAGTTGAAGGACTATGGCTACACCTTC.

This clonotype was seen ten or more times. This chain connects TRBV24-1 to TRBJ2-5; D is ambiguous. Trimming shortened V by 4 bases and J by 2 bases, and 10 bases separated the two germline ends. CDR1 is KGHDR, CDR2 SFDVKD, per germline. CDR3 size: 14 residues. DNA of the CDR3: TGTGCCACCAGTGACCCGGCGCGGCAAGAGACCCAGTACTTC. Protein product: CATSDPARQETQYF.

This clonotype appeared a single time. The CDR3 protein is CATLENTEAFF. CDR3 sequence (DNA): TGTGCCACCCTAGAGAACACTGAAGCTTTCTTT. This chain uses TRBV10-3 with TRBJ1-1; unclear D gene. The V and J ends lost 10 bases and 1 base respectively, with 7 bases between them. CDR1 and CDR2 from the germline V gene are ENHRY and SYGVKD. This CDR3 comprises 11 residues.